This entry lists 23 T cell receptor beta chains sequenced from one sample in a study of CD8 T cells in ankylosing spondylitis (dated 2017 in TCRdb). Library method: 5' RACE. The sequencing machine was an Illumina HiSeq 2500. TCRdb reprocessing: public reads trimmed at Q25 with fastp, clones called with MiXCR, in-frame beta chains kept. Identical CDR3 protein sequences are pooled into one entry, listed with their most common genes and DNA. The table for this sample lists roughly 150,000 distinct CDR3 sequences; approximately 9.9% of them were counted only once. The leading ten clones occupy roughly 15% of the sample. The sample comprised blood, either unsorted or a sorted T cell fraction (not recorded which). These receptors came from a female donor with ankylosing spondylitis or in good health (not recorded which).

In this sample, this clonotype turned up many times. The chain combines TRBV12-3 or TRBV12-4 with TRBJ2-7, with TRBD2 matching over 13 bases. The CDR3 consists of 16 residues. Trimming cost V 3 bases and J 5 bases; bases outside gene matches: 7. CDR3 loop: CASSFRGLAGSDEQYF. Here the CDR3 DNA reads TGTGCCAGCAGTTTTCGGGGACTAGCGGGAAGCGACGAGCAGTACTTC.

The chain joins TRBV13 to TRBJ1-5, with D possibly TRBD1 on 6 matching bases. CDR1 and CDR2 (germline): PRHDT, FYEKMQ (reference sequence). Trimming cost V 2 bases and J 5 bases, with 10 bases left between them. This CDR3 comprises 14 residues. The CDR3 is CASSLRGADQPQHF. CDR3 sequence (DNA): TGTGCCAGCAGCTTACGGGGGGCTGATCAGCCCCAGCATTTT.

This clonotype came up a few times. The CDR3 bases are TGTGCCAGCAGTTTACCGGAGAGCCTCCGATCTGAGCAGTTCTTC. This codes for CASSLPESLRSEQFF. The V call is TRBV28, the J call TRBJ2-1; no reliable D call. Per the germline V gene, CDR1 is MDHEN and CDR2 is SYDVKM. V was clipped by 2 bases and J by 9 bases, with 17 bases between them. The CDR3 length is 15 residues.

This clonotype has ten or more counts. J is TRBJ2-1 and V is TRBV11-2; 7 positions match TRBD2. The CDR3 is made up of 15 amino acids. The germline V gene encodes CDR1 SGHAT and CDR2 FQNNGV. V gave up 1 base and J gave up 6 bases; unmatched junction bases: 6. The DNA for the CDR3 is TGTGCCAGCAGCTTAGCTAGCGGAGTAATCAATGAGCAGTTCTTC. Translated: CASSLASGVINEQFF.

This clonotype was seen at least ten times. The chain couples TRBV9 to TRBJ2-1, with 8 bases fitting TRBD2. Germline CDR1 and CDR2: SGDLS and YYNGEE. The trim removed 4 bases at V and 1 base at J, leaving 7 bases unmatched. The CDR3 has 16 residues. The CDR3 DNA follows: TGTGCCAGCAGCACCGAGCGGGAGAGTTCCTACAATGAGCAGTTCTTC. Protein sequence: CASSTERESSYNEQFF.

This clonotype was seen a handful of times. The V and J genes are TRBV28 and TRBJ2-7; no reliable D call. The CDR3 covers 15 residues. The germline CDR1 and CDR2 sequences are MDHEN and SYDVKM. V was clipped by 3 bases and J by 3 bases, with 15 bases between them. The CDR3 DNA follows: TGTGCCAGCAGTTTGGAAGGCTACGACGACTACGAGCAGTACTTC. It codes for CASSLEGYDDYEQYF.

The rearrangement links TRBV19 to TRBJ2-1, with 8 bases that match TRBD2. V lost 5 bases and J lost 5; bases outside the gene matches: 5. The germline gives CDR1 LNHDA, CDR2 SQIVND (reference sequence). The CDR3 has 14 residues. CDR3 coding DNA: TGTGCCAGTAGTCTCAGCGGGAGCCACAATGAGCAGTTCTTC. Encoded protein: CASSLSGSHNEQFF.

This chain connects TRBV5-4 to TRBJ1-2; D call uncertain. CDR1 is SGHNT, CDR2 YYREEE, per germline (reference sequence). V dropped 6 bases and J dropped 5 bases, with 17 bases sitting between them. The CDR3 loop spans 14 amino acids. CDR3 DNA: TGTGCCAGCACAACGGGCGGAGACTCTTATGGCTACACCTTC. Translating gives CASTTGGDSYGYTF.

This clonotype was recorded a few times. CDR3 in DNA: TGTGCCAGCAGCGTAGGGTCTGATTCCTACGAGCAGTACTTC. Encoded protein: CASSVGSDSYEQYF. The chain couples TRBV9 to TRBJ2-7, with D hard to call. V lost 0 bases and J 1 base, leaving 8 bases between the germline ends. This CDR3 has 14 residues. The germline CDR1 and CDR2 sequences are SGDLS and YYNGEE.

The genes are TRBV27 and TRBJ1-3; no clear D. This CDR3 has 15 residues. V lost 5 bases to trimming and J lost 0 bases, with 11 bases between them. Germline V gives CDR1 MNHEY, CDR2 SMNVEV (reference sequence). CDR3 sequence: CASSPQGSSGNTIYF. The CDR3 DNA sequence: TGTGCCAGCAGTCCACAAGGTTCCTCTGGAAACACCATATATTTT.

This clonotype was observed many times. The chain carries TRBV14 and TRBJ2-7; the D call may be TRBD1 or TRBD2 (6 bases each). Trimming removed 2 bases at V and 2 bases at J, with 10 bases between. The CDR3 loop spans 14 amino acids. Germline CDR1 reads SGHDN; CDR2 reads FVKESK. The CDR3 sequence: CASSQRGVTYEQYF. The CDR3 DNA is TGTGCCAGCAGCCAAAGGGGGGTAACCTACGAGCAGTACTTC.

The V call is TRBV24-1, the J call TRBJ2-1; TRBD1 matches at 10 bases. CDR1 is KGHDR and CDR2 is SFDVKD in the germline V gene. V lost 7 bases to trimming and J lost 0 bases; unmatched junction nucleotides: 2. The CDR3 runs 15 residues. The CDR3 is CATSGDRGSYNEQFF. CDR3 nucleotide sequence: TGTGCCACCAGCGGGGACAGGGGCTCCTACAATGAGCAGTTCTTC.

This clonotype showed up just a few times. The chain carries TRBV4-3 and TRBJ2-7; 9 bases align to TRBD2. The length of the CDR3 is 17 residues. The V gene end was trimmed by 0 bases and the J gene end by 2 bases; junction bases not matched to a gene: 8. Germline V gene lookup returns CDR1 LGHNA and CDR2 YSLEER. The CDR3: CASSQDRTSGSTYEQYF. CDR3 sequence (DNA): TGCGCCAGCAGCCAAGATCGCACTAGCGGGTCGACCTACGAGCAGTACTTC.

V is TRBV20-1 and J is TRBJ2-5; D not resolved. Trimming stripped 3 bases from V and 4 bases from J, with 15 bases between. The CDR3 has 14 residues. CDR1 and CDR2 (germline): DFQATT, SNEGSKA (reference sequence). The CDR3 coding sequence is TGCAGTGCTAGGGGAAGCGCCTCGGGAGAGACCCAGTACTTC. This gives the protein CSARGSASGETQYF.

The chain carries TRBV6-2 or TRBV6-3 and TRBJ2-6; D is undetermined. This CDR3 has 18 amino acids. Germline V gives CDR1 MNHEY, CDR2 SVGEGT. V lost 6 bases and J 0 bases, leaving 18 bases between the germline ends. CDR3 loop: CASSLLWTRPSGANVLTF. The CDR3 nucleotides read TGTGCCAGCAGCCTACTCTGGACGAGACCCTCTGGGGCCAACGTCCTGACTTTC.

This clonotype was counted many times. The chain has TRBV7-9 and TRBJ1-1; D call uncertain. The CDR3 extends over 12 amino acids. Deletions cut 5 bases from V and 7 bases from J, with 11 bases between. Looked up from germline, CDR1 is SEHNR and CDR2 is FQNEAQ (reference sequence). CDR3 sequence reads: CASSTSGGEAFF. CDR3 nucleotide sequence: TGTGCCAGCAGCACATCCGGTGGTGAAGCTTTCTTT.

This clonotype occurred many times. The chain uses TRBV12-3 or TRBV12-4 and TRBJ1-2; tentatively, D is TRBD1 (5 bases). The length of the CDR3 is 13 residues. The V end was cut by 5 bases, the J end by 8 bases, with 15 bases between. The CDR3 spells CASSHRSEEGYTF. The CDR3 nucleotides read TGTGCCAGCAGTCACAGGTCCGAGGAGGGCTACACCTTC.

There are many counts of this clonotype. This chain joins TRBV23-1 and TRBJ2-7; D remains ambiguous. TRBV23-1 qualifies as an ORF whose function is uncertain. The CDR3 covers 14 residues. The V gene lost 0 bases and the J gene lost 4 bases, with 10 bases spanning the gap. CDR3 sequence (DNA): TGCGCCAGCAGTCAATCTACCGTCGAGTACGAGCAGTACTTC. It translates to CASSQSTVEYEQYF.

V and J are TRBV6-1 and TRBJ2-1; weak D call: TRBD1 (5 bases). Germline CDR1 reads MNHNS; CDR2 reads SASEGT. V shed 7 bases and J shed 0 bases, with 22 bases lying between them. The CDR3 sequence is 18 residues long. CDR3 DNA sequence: TGTGCCAGCACCCGTCTGGGGCGTACACCCCTCTCCTACAATGAGCAGTTCTTC. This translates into CASTRLGRTPLSYNEQFF.

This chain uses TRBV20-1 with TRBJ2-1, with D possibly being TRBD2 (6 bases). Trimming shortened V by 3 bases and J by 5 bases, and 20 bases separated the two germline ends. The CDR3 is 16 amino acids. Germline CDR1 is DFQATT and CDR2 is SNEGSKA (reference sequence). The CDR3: CSARLGTRPLHNEQFF. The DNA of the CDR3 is TGCAGTGCTAGGCTAGGGACTCGGCCCCTTCACAATGAGCAGTTCTTC.

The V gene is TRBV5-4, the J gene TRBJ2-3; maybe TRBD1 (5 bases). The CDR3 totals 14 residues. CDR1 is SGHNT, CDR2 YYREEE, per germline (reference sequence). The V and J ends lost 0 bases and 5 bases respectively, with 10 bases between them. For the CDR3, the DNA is TGTGCCAGCAGCTTGGAGGGGCTTATAGATACGCAGTATTTT. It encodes CASSLEGLIDTQYF.

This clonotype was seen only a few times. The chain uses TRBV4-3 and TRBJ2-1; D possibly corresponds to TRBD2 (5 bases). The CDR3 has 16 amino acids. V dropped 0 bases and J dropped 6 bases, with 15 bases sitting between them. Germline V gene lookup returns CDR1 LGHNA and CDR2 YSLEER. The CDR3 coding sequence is TGCGCCAGCAGCCAAGAGCTTCTAGCATCTGTCAATGAGCAGTTCTTC. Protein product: CASSQELLASVNEQFF.

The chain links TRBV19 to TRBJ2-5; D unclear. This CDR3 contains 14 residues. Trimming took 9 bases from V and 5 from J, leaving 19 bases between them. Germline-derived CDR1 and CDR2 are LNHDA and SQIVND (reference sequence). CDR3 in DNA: TGTGCCAGCTCAGCTCAGTGGGCGCGGGAGACCCAGTACTTC. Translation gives CASSAQWARETQYF.